The present T cell receptor beta chain was sequenced within a study of shared clonotypes between healthy human individuals. Germline V lookup: CDR1 MNHEY, CDR2 SMNVEV (reference sequence). The CDR3 spans 16 residues. Trimming pared 8 bases from V and 4 bases from J, leaving 23 bases between. Study outcomes and limitations: With few donors, the genetic and exposure-history diversity represented was limited.

Data came from immunoSEQ multiplex PCR; TCRdb stores just in-frame clones and leaves some out. In the table there are 450,000 to 650,000 clones, around 78% of which are singletons. Points on this clone: Its antigen is not known.

What was sequenced was PBMCs. This chain joins TRBV27 and TRBJ2-5; D not certain. The receptor was isolated from a woman in her thirties or forties in good health. Some clones in this sample may be carry-over from other donors' samples. CDR3 residues: CASALGSNARLETQYF. CDR3 bases: TGTGCCAGCGCCCTAGGAAGTAATGCCAGATTAGAGACCCAGTACTTC.